This T cell receptor (beta chain) was retrieved from a study of T cell responses to AZD1222 COVID-19 vaccine. Generated by immunoSEQ multiplex PCR, the TCRdb table keeps only in-frame clones and is missing some. The table shows 95,000 to 150,000 clones, with 87% occurring only once. This clonotype was obtained from an adult who received the AZD1222 COVID-19 vaccine. This material consisted of peripheral blood, taken 28 days after the second AZD1222 dose.

In DNA, the CDR3 is TGTGCCAGTAGTATGATCCGGGACAGTAGTGAAAAACTGTTTTTT. It specifies CASSMIRDSSEKLFF. The chain couples TRBV19 to TRBJ1-4, with 7 bases identical to TRBD1. From germline, CDR1 is LNHDA and CDR2 SQIVND (reference sequence). The CDR3 consists of 15 residues. V lost 3 bases and J lost 7; bases outside the gene matches: 8.